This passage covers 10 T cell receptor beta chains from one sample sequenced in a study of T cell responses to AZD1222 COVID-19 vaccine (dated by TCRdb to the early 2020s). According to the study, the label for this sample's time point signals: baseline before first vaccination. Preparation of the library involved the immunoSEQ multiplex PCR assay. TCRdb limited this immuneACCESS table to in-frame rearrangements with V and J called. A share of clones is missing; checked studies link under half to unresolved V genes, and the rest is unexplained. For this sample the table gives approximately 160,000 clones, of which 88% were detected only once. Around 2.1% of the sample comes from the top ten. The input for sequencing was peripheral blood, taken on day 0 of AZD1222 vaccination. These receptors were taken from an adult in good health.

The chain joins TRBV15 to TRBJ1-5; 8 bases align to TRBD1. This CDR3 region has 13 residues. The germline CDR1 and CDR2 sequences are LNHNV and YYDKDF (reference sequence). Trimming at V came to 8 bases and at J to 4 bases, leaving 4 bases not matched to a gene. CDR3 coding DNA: TGTGCCACCGGTCGGACAGGGAATCAGCCCCAGCATTTT. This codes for CATGRTGNQPQHF.

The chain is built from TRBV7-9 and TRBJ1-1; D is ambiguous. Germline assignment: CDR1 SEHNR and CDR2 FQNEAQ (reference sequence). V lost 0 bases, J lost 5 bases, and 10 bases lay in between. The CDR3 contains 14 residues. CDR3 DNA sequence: TGTGCCAGCAGCTTAGCGGGGAGGAGAACTGAAGCTTTCTTT. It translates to CASSLAGRRTEAFF.

The CDR3 bases are TGTGCCAGCAGCTTACGGGGCACTGAAGCTTTCTTT. Its translation is CASSLRGTEAFF. The rearrangement joins TRBV7-9 to TRBJ1-1; D unclear. The V end lost 2 bases, the J end lost 4 bases, and 5 bases lay between the germline ends. The germline CDR1 and CDR2 sequences are SEHNR and FQNEAQ (reference sequence). There are 12 residues in the CDR3.

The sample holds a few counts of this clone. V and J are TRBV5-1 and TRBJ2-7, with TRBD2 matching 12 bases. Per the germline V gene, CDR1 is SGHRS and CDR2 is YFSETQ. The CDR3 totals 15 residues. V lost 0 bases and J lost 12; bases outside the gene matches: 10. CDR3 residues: CASSLEGTSGRSRYF. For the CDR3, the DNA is TGCGCCAGCAGCTTGGAGGGTACTAGCGGGAGGAGTCGGTACTTC.

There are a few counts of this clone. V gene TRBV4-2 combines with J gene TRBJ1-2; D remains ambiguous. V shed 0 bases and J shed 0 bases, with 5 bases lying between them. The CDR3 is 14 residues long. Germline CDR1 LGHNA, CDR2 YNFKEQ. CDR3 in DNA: TGTGCCAGCAGCCAAGAAAGGACTAACTATGGCTACACCTTC. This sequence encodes CASSQERTNYGYTF.

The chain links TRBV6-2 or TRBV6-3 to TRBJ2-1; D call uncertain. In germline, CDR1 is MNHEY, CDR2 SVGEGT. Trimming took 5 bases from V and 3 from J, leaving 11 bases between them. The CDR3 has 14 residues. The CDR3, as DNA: TGTGCCAGCAGTGAGCCCGACTTCTACAATGAGCAGTTCTTC. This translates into CASSEPDFYNEQFF.

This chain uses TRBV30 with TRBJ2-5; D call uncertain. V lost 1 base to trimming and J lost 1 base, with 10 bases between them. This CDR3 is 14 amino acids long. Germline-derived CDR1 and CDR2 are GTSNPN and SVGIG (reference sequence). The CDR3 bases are TGTGCCTGGAGTGCACTGCCCGGCCAAGAGACCCAGTACTTC. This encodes CAWSALPGQETQYF.

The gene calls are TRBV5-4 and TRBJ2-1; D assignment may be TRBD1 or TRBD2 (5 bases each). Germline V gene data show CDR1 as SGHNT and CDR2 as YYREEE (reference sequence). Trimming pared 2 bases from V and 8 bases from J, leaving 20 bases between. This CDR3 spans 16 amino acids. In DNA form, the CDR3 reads TGTGCCAGCAGCTTAAATAGTTTTGGGGGAGTAGATGAGCAGTTCTTC. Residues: CASSLNSFGGVDEQFF.

In nucleotides, the CDR3 is TGCGGCCTTACTGGGCTAGCGGGAGGAGGGGATGAGCAGTTCTTC. Protein: CGLTGLAGGGDEQFF. The V call is TRBV29-1, the J call TRBJ2-1; 11 nucleotides agree with TRBD2. Germline-derived CDR1 and CDR2 are SQVTM and ANQGSEA. This CDR3 spans 15 amino acids.

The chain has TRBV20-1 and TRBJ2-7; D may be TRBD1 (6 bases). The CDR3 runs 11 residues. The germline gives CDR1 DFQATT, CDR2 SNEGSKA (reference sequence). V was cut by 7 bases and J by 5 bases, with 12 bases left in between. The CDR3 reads CSVQRDNEQYF. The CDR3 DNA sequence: TGCAGTGTGCAGAGGGACAACGAGCAGTACTTC.